This entry lists 20 T cell receptor beta chains sequenced from one sample in a study of shared clonotypes between healthy human individuals. In the naive CD8 group, cells lacked CD45RO and were positively selected for CCR7, so terminally differentiated effector memory CD45RA+ cells were left out. The assay was immunoSEQ multiplex PCR, and TCRdb's table has in-frame clones only and misses some. This table has under 1 million clones, over 90% appearing once. The material sequenced was naive CD8+ T cells sorted from blood. The receptor set was obtained from a man aged 25 to 45 in good health.

V usage is TRBV5-4 and J usage is TRBJ2-2; weak D call: TRBD1 (6 bases). The CDR3 runs 16 residues. The germline CDR1 and CDR2 sequences are SGHNT and YYREEE (reference sequence). The V and J ends lost 0 bases and 7 bases respectively, with 16 bases between them. In nucleotides, the CDR3 is TGTGCCAGCAGCTTGGTCCCTATGGGGGCTGGCGGGGAGCTGTTTTTT. It yields the protein CASSLVPMGAGGELFF. The variable domain in full, completed from reference TRBV5-4 and TRBJ2-2, reads ETGVTQSPTHLIKTRGQQVTLRCSSQSGHNTVSWYQQALGQGPQFIFQYYREEENGRGNFPPRFSGLQFPNYSSELNVNALELDDSALYLCASSLVPMGAGGELFFGEGSRLTVL.

The chain employs TRBV19 and TRBJ1-1, with TRBD1 as a possible D gene (5 bases). The CDR3 spans 16 residues. V gave up 0 bases and J gave up 3 bases, with 14 bases separating them. The germline gives CDR1 LNHDA, CDR2 SQIVND (reference sequence). CDR3 DNA: TGTGCCAGTAGTATAGAAACAGGACCGGCGGACACTGAAGCTTTCTTT. Amino acid sequence: CASSIETGPADTEAFF. Complete variable domain (other parts from reference TRBV19 and TRBJ1-1): DGGITQSPKYLFRKEGQNVTLSCEQNLNHDAMYWYRQDPGQGLRLIYYSQIVNDFQKGDIAEGYSVSREKKESFPLTVTSAQKNPTAFYLCASSIETGPADTEAFFGQGTRLTVV.

The chain joins TRBV6-1 to TRBJ1-3; D gene ambiguous. This CDR3 has 12 residues. V dropped 9 bases and J dropped 1 base, with 7 bases sitting between them. CDR1 MNHNS and CDR2 SASEGT come from the germline V gene. The CDR3 protein is CARGRSGNTIYF. The CDR3 DNA reads TGTGCCAGGGGAAGATCTGGAAACACCATATATTTT.

This clone has only a few counts. Here the CDR3 DNA reads TGCGCCAGCCAGGGGGCTGCCTACGAGCAGTACTTC. Translated, it gives CASQGAAYEQYF. V is TRBV10-2 and J is TRBJ2-7; 8 nucleotides agree with TRBD1. The CDR3 runs to 12 residues. Per germline, CDR1 WSHSY and CDR2 SAAADI. After removal of 8 bases from V and 2 bases from J, the junction contained 2 bases not matched to a gene.

The gene calls are TRBV5-6 and TRBJ1-2; tentatively, D is TRBD1 (5 bases). CDR3 length: 12 amino acids. Germline-derived CDR1 and CDR2 are SGHDT and YYEEEE. Trimming stripped 1 base from V and 6 bases from J, with 7 bases between. The CDR3 spells CASSLLGDGYTF. The CDR3 DNA sequence: TGTGCCAGCAGCTTGTTAGGGGATGGCTACACCTTC.

The genes are TRBV7-2 and TRBJ1-2; D not resolved. The CDR3 sequence is 15 residues long. The ends were cut back, 8 bases at V and 2 bases at J, with 18 bases in the middle. The germline V gene encodes CDR1 SGHTA and CDR2 FQGNSA. CDR3 DNA sequence: TGTGCCAGCCGCAGCCCAAATACACCGAACTATGGCTACACCTTC. This gives the protein CASRSPNTPNYGYTF.

The rearrangement joins TRBV6-4 to TRBJ2-2, with 7 bases identical to TRBD2. Trimming cost V 2 bases and J 1 base; bases outside gene matches: 7. This CDR3 has 17 amino acids. Germline CDR1 is MRHNA and CDR2 is SNTAGT. CDR3 coding DNA: TGTGCCAGCAGTGACACGAAGGCTAGCGGGAACACCGGGGAGCTGTTTTTT. Translating it yields CASSDTKASGNTGELFF.

The chain joins TRBV6-5 to TRBJ2-7; a weak D match, TRBD1 (5 bases). This CDR3 is built from 15 residues. Trimming took 0 bases from V and 3 from J, leaving 12 bases between them. CDR1 is MNHEY and CDR2 is SVGAGI in the germline V gene. CDR3 amino acids: CASSYSGSGIYEQYF. In nucleotides, the CDR3 is TGTGCCAGCAGTTACTCGGGTTCAGGGATCTACGAGCAGTACTTC.

This clone was picked up a small number of times. V gene TRBV11-2 combines with J gene TRBJ1-4; D ambiguous. V shed 5 bases and J shed 4 bases, with 11 bases lying between them. Germline V CDR1 and CDR2: SGHAT, FQNNGV. The CDR3 runs to 14 residues. The CDR3 is CASSPKAYNEKLFF. The CDR3 coding sequence is TGTGCCAGCAGCCCAAAGGCCTATAATGAAAAACTGTTTTTT.

The chain uses TRBV29-1 and TRBJ2-7, with TRBD1 as a possible D gene (5 bases). The V gene lost 3 bases and the J gene lost 2 bases, with 8 bases spanning the gap. The CDR3 has 12 amino acids. Germline CDR1 SQVTM, CDR2 ANQGSEA. Written as DNA, the CDR3 is TGCAGCGTTGATGGGGCCCCCTACGAGCAGTACTTC. The encoded protein is CSVDGAPYEQYF.

This chain joins TRBV10-2 and TRBJ2-7; D not certain. The CDR3 extends over 12 amino acids. Trimming took 3 bases from V and 4 from J, leaving 7 bases between them. Germline-derived CDR1 and CDR2 are WSHSY and SAAADI. The CDR3 DNA reads TGCGCCAGCAGTGATTTGGGTTACGAGCAGTACTTC. This gives the protein CASSDLGYEQYF.

This chain links TRBV28 with TRBJ2-7; TRBD1 matches at 7 bases. Germline CDR1 is MDHEN and CDR2 is SYDVKM. V lost 6 bases, J lost 2 bases, and 7 bases stayed unmatched. The CDR3 length is 14 residues. CDR3 loop: CASREDRLTYEQYF. The CDR3 bases are TGTGCCAGCAGGGAGGACAGGTTAACCTACGAGCAGTACTTC.

The rearrangement uses TRBV7-2 and TRBJ2-7; weak D call: TRBD1 (5 bases). This CDR3 contains 16 residues. Germline V gene sequence: CDR1 SGHTA, CDR2 FQGNSA. The ends were cut back, 5 bases at V and 6 bases at J, with 23 bases in the middle. DNA of the CDR3: TGTGCCAGCAGCCAACCCTCACTCGACAGTGACGGCGAGCAGTACTTC. This codes for CASSQPSLDSDGEQYF. Variable domain in full (rest from reference TRBV7-2 and TRBJ2-7): GAGVSQSPSNKVTEKGKDVELRCDPISGHTALYWYRQSLGQGLEFLIYFQGNSAPDKSGLPSDRFSAERTGGSVSTLTIQRTQQEDSAVYLCASSQPSLDSDGEQYFGPGTRLTVT.

The gene calls are TRBV7-9 and TRBJ2-3; TRBD2 is a possible D gene (5 bases). V lost 5 bases and J 4 bases, leaving 22 bases between the germline ends. This CDR3 is built from 17 residues. Germline values: CDR1 SEHNR, CDR2 FQNEAQ (reference sequence). The CDR3: CASSRVRADSWADTQYF. The DNA of the CDR3 is TGTGCCAGCAGCCGCGTCCGAGCGGATAGTTGGGCAGATACGCAGTATTTT. Based on the CDR3 plus reference TRBV7-9 and TRBJ2-3, the full variable domain is DTGVSQNPRHKITKRGQNVTFRCDPISEHNRLYWYRQTLGQGPEFLTYFQNEAQLEKSRLLSDRFSAERPKGSFSTLEIQRTEQGDSAMYLCASSRVRADSWADTQYFGPGTRLTVL.

The rearrangement uses TRBV7-6 and TRBJ2-1; TRBD1 matches at 8 bases. The CDR3 has 13 amino acids. Germline CDR1 is SGHVS and CDR2 is FNYEAQ. J was trimmed by 7 bases and V by 4 bases; bases with no gene match: 3. CDR3 protein: CASSSGTGNEQFF. The CDR3 nucleotides read TGTGCCAGCAGCTCCGGGACAGGAAATGAGCAGTTCTTC.

The gene calls are TRBV7-9 and TRBJ2-1, with unresolved D. The CDR3 extends over 14 amino acids. With 3 bases removed from V and 1 base from J, the gap between germline ends came to 7 bases. From germline, CDR1 is SEHNR and CDR2 FQNEAQ (reference sequence). The CDR3 DNA reads as TGTGCCAGCAGCTTGTGGGTGTCCTACAATGAGCAGTTCTTC. It encodes CASSLWVSYNEQFF.

This sequence joins TRBV6-5 and TRBJ2-5, with D possibly being TRBD2 (6 bases). From germline, CDR1 is MNHEY and CDR2 SVGAGI. Trimming removed 7 bases at V and 2 bases at J, with 14 bases between. This CDR3 has 14 amino acids. The CDR3: CASKYRLVQETQYF. CDR3 bases: TGTGCCAGCAAGTACCGACTAGTTCAAGAGACCCAGTACTTC.

The chain uses TRBV6-5 and TRBJ1-2; no clear D. The germline gives CDR1 MNHEY, CDR2 SVGAGI. V was trimmed by 4 bases and J by 6 bases, leaving 9 bases between them. This CDR3 has 12 residues. The CDR3 DNA reads as TGTGCCAGCAGTTTCGGGGAGGATGGCTACACCTTC. This sequence encodes CASSFGEDGYTF.

This clone has only a few counts. The J gene is TRBJ2-5, the V gene TRBV13; D call uncertain. V was pared by 3 bases and J by 5 bases, with 10 bases between. The CDR3 spans 13 residues. Germline CDR1 is PRHDT and CDR2 is FYEKMQ (reference sequence). The CDR3 DNA is TGTGCCAGCAGCTTTTACACGACGGAGACCCAGTACTTC. Its translation: CASSFYTTETQYF. The entire variable domain, with the rest obtained from reference TRBV13 and TRBJ2-5, is as follows: AAGVIQSPRHLIKEKRETATLKCYPIPRHDTVYWYQQGPGQDPQFLISFYEKMQSDKGSIPDRFSAQQFSDYHSELNMSSLELGDSALYFCASSFYTTETQYFGPGTRLLVL.

J is TRBJ2-1 and V is TRBV4-1; TRBD1 agrees at 7 bases. V lost 1 base to trimming and J lost 3 bases; unmatched junction nucleotides: 12. The CDR3 extends over 18 amino acids. The germline CDR1 and CDR2 sequences are MGHRA and YSYEKL. The CDR3 nucleotides read TGCGCCAGCAGCCAAGGAACCGACAGGGATCCCCTCTACAATGAGCAGTTCTTC. It codes for CASSQGTDRDPLYNEQFF.